One and the same sample provided the 27 T cell receptor beta chains below, sequenced in a study of beta chain features in type 1 diabetes. Reverse transcribing all isolated RNA meant expressed TCRB transcripts were sequenced. Produced via immunoSEQ multiplex PCR; TCRdb's table is partial and in-frame only. The sample carries roughly 370,000 clones, about 15% recorded once. Sequenced material: naive CD4+ T cells from blood. These receptors were obtained from a man under 40 in good health.

This clone was observed a few times. The chain employs TRBV19 and TRBJ2-3; 10 bases align to TRBD2. CDR1 is LNHDA, CDR2 SQIVND, per germline (reference sequence). The trim removed 5 bases at V and 1 base at J, leaving 6 bases unmatched. The CDR3 length is 16 residues. The CDR3 DNA reads as TGTGCCAGTAGTCCCCGAAGCGGGAGGGGCACAGATACGCAGTATTTT. Encoded protein: CASSPRSGRGTDTQYF.

The chain uses TRBV2 and TRBJ2-1, with D possibly called TRBD1 or TRBD2 (5 bases each). The germline V gene has CDR1 SNHLY and CDR2 FYNNEI. CDR3 length equals 16 residues. V was pared by 0 bases and J by 5 bases, with 14 bases between. The CDR3 DNA is TGTGCCAGCAGTGAAGCCATGTGGGGACGAAACAATGAGCAGTTCTTC. This gives the protein CASSEAMWGRNNEQFF.

The V gene is TRBV14, the J gene TRBJ2-3; TRBD2 matches 9 bases. From germline, CDR1 is SGHDN and CDR2 FVKESK. Trimming at V came to 1 base and at J to 4 bases, leaving 9 bases not matched to a gene. CDR3 length equals 17 residues. CDR3 nucleotides: TGTGCCAGCAGCCAAGCCTCCAGCGGGAGGTTTGCAGATACGCAGTATTTT. It is translated as CASSQASSGRFADTQYF.

This rearrangement joins TRBV7-9 to TRBJ2-1; D unclear. Trimming removed 8 bases at V and 0 bases at J, with 11 bases between. Germline CDR1 SEHNR, CDR2 FQNEAQ (reference sequence). This CDR3 spans 14 amino acids. CDR3 bases: TGTGCCAGCCCGGCGGAACTCTCCTACAATGAGCAGTTCTTC. It codes for CASPAELSYNEQFF.

Only a few counts were recorded for this clone. The rearrangement uses TRBV9 and TRBJ2-1; TRBD2 aligns across 7 bases. CDR1 and CDR2 from the germline V gene are SGDLS and YYNGEE. The CDR3 consists of 15 residues. V shed 0 bases and J 6 bases; nucleotides not matched to a gene: 6. Here the CDR3 reads CASSVEGAGSNEQFF. For the CDR3, the DNA is TGTGCCAGCAGCGTAGAAGGAGCGGGGTCCAATGAGCAGTTCTTC.

This clone was observed a few times. The sample holds other DNA sequences that translate to the same CDR3. V and J are TRBV29-1 and TRBJ1-1; D is unclear. This CDR3 region has 10 residues. The V gene lost 2 bases and the J gene lost 5 bases, with 3 bases spanning the gap. Germline V gene lookup returns CDR1 SQVTM and CDR2 ANQGSEA. The CDR3 DNA follows: TGCAGCGTTGAATCAACTGAAGCTTTCTTT. Translating it yields CSVESTEAFF. Together with reference TRBV29-1 and TRBJ1-1, the CDR3 gives the full variable domain: SAVISQKPSRDICQRGTSLTIQCQVDSQVTMMFWYRQQPGQSLTLIATANQGSEATYESGFVIDKFPISRPNLTFSTLTVSNMSPEDSSIYLCSVESTEAFFGQGTRLTVV.

This sequence joins TRBV5-1 and TRBJ1-1; no reliable D call. Germline V CDR1 and CDR2: SGHRS, YFSETQ. The CDR3 loop spans 15 amino acids. V lost 5 bases to trimming and J lost 0 bases, with 14 bases between them. CDR3 nucleotide sequence: TGCGCCAGCAGGGGCCAGCTCGATATGAACACTGAAGCTTTCTTT. Its protein product is CASRGQLDMNTEAFF.

The chain links TRBV7-8 to TRBJ2-1; D may be TRBD2 (5 bases). CDR3 size: 14 residues. Trimming removed 2 bases at V and 12 bases at J, with 17 bases between. The V gene's germline CDR1 is SGHVS and CDR2 FQNEAQ. In nucleotides, the CDR3 is TGTGCCAGCAGCTTACTCGCGGGTCCTCGACGGCAGTTCTTC. Amino acids: CASSLLAGPRRQFF.

CDR3 nucleotides: TGTGCCTGGAGTGTAGGTTCAGGGTATGAGCAGTTCTTC. Its protein is CAWSVGSGYEQFF. V is TRBV30 and J is TRBJ2-1, with a possible D match to TRBD1 (5 bases). V lost 0 bases to trimming and J lost 8 bases, with 11 bases between them. The CDR3 is 13 amino acids. Germline assignment: CDR1 GTSNPN and CDR2 SVGIG (reference sequence).

The CDR3 loop is CASSVDGQHMNTEAFF. CDR3 bases: TGTGCCAGCAGCGTAGACGGACAGCACATGAACACTGAAGCTTTCTTT. J is TRBJ1-1 and V is TRBV9; maybe TRBD1 (6 bases). Trimming took 0 bases from V and 0 from J, leaving 12 bases between them. The CDR3 covers 16 residues. Germline-derived CDR1 and CDR2 are SGDLS and YYNGEE.

The rearrangement uses TRBV4-1 and TRBJ2-1, with D hard to call. V lost 5 bases to trimming and J lost 5 bases, with 16 bases between them. The length of the CDR3 is 15 residues. CDR1 is MGHRA, CDR2 YSYEKL, per germline. The CDR3, as DNA: TGCGCCAGCAGCACCGGTAGCTACGGACACAATGAGCAGTTCTTC. It encodes CASSTGSYGHNEQFF.

This clone occurred a few times. The J gene is TRBJ2-1, the V gene TRBV10-3, with D possibly TRBD1 on 6 matching bases. CDR3 length equals 13 residues. Germline CDR1 is ENHRY and CDR2 is SYGVKD. V shed 7 bases and J shed 10 bases, with 17 bases lying between them. The CDR3 loop is CAINSDSKGEQFF. CDR3 coding DNA: TGTGCCATCAACTCGGACAGCAAGGGCGAGCAGTTCTTC.

A few counts support this clone. This chain joins TRBV9 and TRBJ2-1; 9 bases line up with TRBD2. The length of the CDR3 is 15 residues. The germline V gene has CDR1 SGDLS and CDR2 YYNGEE. The ends lost 1 base at V and 5 bases at J; junction bases unmatched: 4. The CDR3 sequence: CASSVLAGGHNEQFF. CDR3 in DNA: TGTGCCAGCAGCGTACTCGCGGGGGGGCACAATGAGCAGTTCTTC.

The rearrangement uses TRBV12-5 and TRBJ2-3; D gene unclear. Trimming removed 8 bases from V and 0 bases from J, with 12 bases in between. The CDR3 is 14 amino acids. Germline CDR1 LGHNT, CDR2 FRNRAP. The CDR3: CASCSRLSTDTQYF. As DNA, the CDR3 is TGTGCTAGTTGTTCCAGGCTTAGCACAGATACGCAGTATTTT.

This clone has just a few counts. The chain recombines TRBV12-5 with TRBJ1-1; D ambiguous. Per the germline V gene, CDR1 is LGHNT and CDR2 is FRNRAP. V was cut by 3 bases and J by 1 base, with 9 bases left in between. CDR3 length: 14 amino acids. CDR3 sequence reads: CASGLRQANTEAFF. CDR3 nucleotide sequence: TGTGCTAGTGGTTTAAGGCAGGCGAACACTGAAGCTTTCTTT.

This clone appeared many times. CDR3 bases: TGCGCCAGCAGTCGCAGAGCTGGAACCTTC. Amino acids: CASSRRAGTF. The V and J genes are TRBV23-1 and TRBJ1-2; D ambiguous. TRBV23-1 falls under the ORF class, with uncertain function. The V and J ends lost 4 bases and 14 bases respectively, with 11 bases between them. This CDR3 has 10 amino acids.

This clone has more than one count but fewer than ten. This rearrangement joins TRBV25-1 to TRBJ1-1; the match to TRBD1 covers 9 bases. The germline V gene encodes CDR1 MGHDK and CDR2 SYGVNS. The CDR3 runs to 15 residues. V was clipped by 7 bases and J by 0 bases; unmatched bases: 6. The CDR3 here is CASIGTGLMNTEAFF. CDR3 in DNA: TGTGCCAGCATTGGGACAGGGCTTATGAACACTGAAGCTTTCTTT.

The chain links TRBV30 to TRBJ1-4, with TRBD1 as a possible D gene (5 bases). The CDR3 length is 13 residues. Per the germline V gene, CDR1 is GTSNPN and CDR2 is SVGIG (reference sequence). The V and J ends lost 4 bases and 6 bases respectively, with 12 bases between them. The CDR3 here is CAWTGTLHEKLFF. For the CDR3, the DNA is TGTGCCTGGACGGGGACCCTCCATGAAAAACTGTTTTTT.

On this clone: Other DNA sequences within the sample encode an identical CDR3. The rearrangement joins TRBV20-1 to TRBJ2-3; D is undetermined. CDR3 length: 10 residues. The ends were cut back, 2 bases at V and 6 bases at J, with 3 bases in the middle. Germline lookup yields CDR1 DFQATT and CDR2 SNEGSKA (reference sequence). CDR3 region: CSARLDTQYF. DNA for the CDR3: TGCAGTGCTAGACTCGATACGCAGTATTTT.

The chain links TRBV2 to TRBJ2-7, with D tentatively TRBD1 or TRBD2 (6 bases each). Looked up from germline, CDR1 is SNHLY and CDR2 is FYNNEI. The CDR3 is made up of 14 amino acids. V was cut by 6 bases and J by 4 bases, with 16 bases left in between. The CDR3, as DNA: TGTGCCAGCAGGCCAGGGGCCGGGGGTTACGAGCAGTACGTC. This translates into CASRPGAGGYEQYV.

This clone has more than one count but fewer than ten. The chain uses TRBV15 and TRBJ1-5, with D maybe TRBD1 (5 bases). CDR3 length equals 13 residues. The germline gives CDR1 LNHNV, CDR2 YYDKDF (reference sequence). V lost 2 bases and J lost 6, with 8 bases in between. CDR3 in DNA: TGTGCCACCAGCAGATTGGGGGGTCAGCCCCAGCATTTT. It specifies CATSRLGGQPQHF.

V gene TRBV9 combines with J gene TRBJ2-7; TRBD2 matches 11 bases. The germline V gene encodes CDR1 SGDLS and CDR2 YYNGEE. The CDR3 contains 15 residues. The junction had 8 bases not matched to a gene; V was cut back by 3 bases and J by 6 bases. The CDR3 is CASSAERLAGSEQYF. In DNA form, the CDR3 reads TGTGCCAGCAGCGCCGAAAGACTAGCGGGGAGCGAGCAGTACTTC.

This clone came up a few times. The chain employs TRBV12-2 and TRBJ1-5. TRBV12-2 is assigned pseudogene status. The CDR3 is made up of 16 amino acids. CDR3 region: CASRLVQTTSEQPQHF. The CDR3 DNA sequence: TGTGCAAGTCGCTTAGTCCAAACAACATCAGAGCAGCCCCAGCATTTT.

This rearrangement joins TRBV7-9 to TRBJ2-5; D ambiguous. V was clipped by 1 base and J by 4 bases, with 19 bases between them. This CDR3 is built from 17 residues. Germline V gives CDR1 SEHNR, CDR2 FQNEAQ (reference sequence). The CDR3 sequence: CASSLDFWASASETQYF. CDR3 bases: TGTGCCAGCAGCTTAGACTTCTGGGCGAGCGCCTCAGAGACCCAGTACTTC.

The chain combines TRBV7-7 with TRBJ2-5; D call uncertain. CDR1 and CDR2 from the germline V gene are SSHAT and FNYEAQ (reference sequence). The CDR3 totals 14 residues. The germline V and J ends were trimmed by 5 bases and 1 base, with 11 bases remaining between them. CDR3 residues: CASSTTASQETQYF. In nucleotides, the CDR3 is TGTGCCAGCAGCACCACGGCGAGCCAAGAGACCCAGTACTTC.

CDR3 amino acids: CASSLASGSYNEQFF. As DNA, the CDR3 is TGTGCCAGCAGCTTAGCTAGCGGTTCCTACAATGAGCAGTTCTTC. V gene TRBV11-2 combines with J gene TRBJ2-1, with 7 nucleotides matching TRBD2. In germline, CDR1 is SGHAT, CDR2 FQNNGV. V dropped 1 base and J dropped 1; count of bases not matched to a gene: 1. The CDR3 covers 15 residues. The full variable domain, rest sourced from reference TRBV11-2 and TRBJ2-1, is EAGVAQSPRYKIIEKRQSVAFWCNPISGHATLYWYQQILGQGPKLLIQFQNNGVVDDSQLPKDRFSAERLKGVDSTLKIQPAKLEDSAVYLCASSLASGSYNEQFFGPGTRLTVL.

This clone was detected a few times. The chain is built from TRBV4-2 and TRBJ2-4; D tentatively reads TRBD1 or TRBD2 (5 bases each). V was shortened by 3 bases and J by 8 bases, with 17 bases between the two germline ends. The CDR3 contains 15 residues. CDR1 and CDR2 (germline): LGHNA, YNFKEQ. In nucleotides, the CDR3 is TGTGCCAGCAGCCAGGGGTACCGGGGCCGGGACATTCAGTACTTC. Translation: CASSQGYRGRDIQYF.